This T cell receptor (beta chain) came from a study of vaccination and CD4 T cells after COVID-19. Looking at the study overall: Overlapping peptides covering the spike proteins of SARS-CoV-2, HCoV-NL63, HCoV-OC43 and HCoV-229E were added to stimulate cells.

Germline CDR1 MNHEY, CDR2 SMNVEV (reference sequence). The CDR3 length is 16 residues. Trimming stripped 1 base from V and 5 bases from J, with 12 bases between. Treatment defined: 10-day PBMC culture with coronavirus spike peptide pools or control peptides (ViraFEST assay). Positive SARS-CoV-2 PCR tests in convalescent patients dated from March to December 2020, pre-Alpha, Beta and Delta. At the Johns Hopkins FTIC core, DNA taken from cultured CD4+ T cells was sequenced by way of the Oncomine TCR Beta short-read assay. TCRdb re-analysed the PCR reads in MiXCR, keeping a single row per CDR3 protein. The sample includes 8,000 to 11,000 distinct CDR3 sequences, 60% to 75% seen only once; the top ten take around a quarter. Notes on this clonotype: Antigen unknown.

The sequenced material came from CD4+ T cells from blood, cultured in vitro. This receptor was identified in a human donor who had recovered from COVID-19. The J gene is TRBJ1-6, the V gene TRBV27; D gene uncertain. This chain's CDR3 is CASSLWRYPNNSPLHF. CDR3 DNA: TGTGCCAGCAGTTTATGGCGCTACCCTAATAATTCACCCCTCCACTTT.